This T cell receptor beta chain was found in a study of shared clonotypes between healthy human individuals (TCRdb year 2020). For the wider study: A couple of women and a few men aged 18 to 49 years were included in the cohort. Each donor's leukapheresis produced roughly between roughly 0.85 and 9 billion PBMCs. To increase sequencing depth and limit assay-specific biases, different laboratories used diverse techniques to prepare libraries and sequence TCR repertoires. For each donor, CD4 naive and CD4 memory were each given three plates, CD8 naive was given two plates, and CD8 memory was given one plate. To estimate repertoire size and how much clonotypes are shared between individuals, the study performed deep sequencing of blood TCR repertoires from about five healthy adults. Study-wide findings and limitations: Clonotypes shared by all four sorted-subset donors showed higher generation probabilities than non-shared clonotypes. Sharing across a handful of donors was observed for about 5% of naive CD4, around 3.5% of naive CD8, over 2% of memory CD4, and over 0.3% of memory CD8 clonotypes. Even with the large sequencing depth, rarefaction of the sorted-subset datasets indicated that sequencing was incomplete. Sampling was limited to blood, and TCR repertoires in tissue likely differ from TCR repertoires in blood. Based on pairwise subsampling, the degree of clonotype sharing among donors was expected to be affected by sequencing depth. Estimated clonotype richness was generally larger for naive than for memory subsets. The small number of donors limited the genetic and exposure-history diversity represented.

Using the deep immunoSEQ assay, TCR CDR3 regions were amplified from genomic DNA by multiplex PCR. Extracted genomic DNA from each cell subset was distributed evenly across all wells of several immunoSEQ 96-well plates, and each plate was treated as a replicate. For sorted subsets, approximately 190 ng of genomic DNA, equivalent to roughly 30,000 T cell genomes, went into each replicate PCR. The purified libraries were quantified using a Qubit 3.0 fluorometer, sized with a Bioanalyzer 2100, and then quantified again using the KAPA Library Quantification kit. Every immunoSEQ 96-well plate was sequenced on a dedicated single-read 150-cycle Illumina NextSeq 550 flow cell. On the authors' methods: The immunoSEQ output contained only junctional sequences without quality scores, so filtering could not match that applied to full-length reads. To assign V/J genes and CDR3, sequences were annotated using PyIR, a Python wrapper for IgBLAST v1.9, with IMGT germline references. Reads with weak V/J assignments (E-value above 1e-6), missing CDR3, stop codons, out-of-frame junctions, or ambiguous translated residues were removed. V3J clonotypes were defined by identical inferred V gene, J gene, and CDR3 amino acid sequence. The percentage overlap between two repertoires was calculated by dividing the number of shared unique clonotypes by the size of the smaller repertoire. RTK rarefaction, the Chao1 estimator, and Recon v2.1 estimates of unobserved clonotypes were used to assess repertoire richness. OLGA was used to compute generation probabilities for all TCRbeta clonotypes that the gDNA method yielded from a few donors. TCRdb took over this immuneACCESS table, retaining in-frame rearrangements with V and J assigned. Such tables are incomplete; in checked studies, under half of the missing clones stem from an unresolved V gene, and the remainder is unexplained. That table gives V, J and clone size, and the DNA gave D and trimming. For this sample there are about 180,000 clones; roughly 93% appear just once. Around 0.067% of the sample belongs to the ten largest clones.

Between the V and J ends, shortened by 5 bases and 2 bases respectively, the junction contains 13 bases. For CDR1 and CDR2, the germline V gene lists MDHEN and SYDVKM. There are 15 amino acids in the CDR3, from cysteine to phenylalanine inclusive. Here the CDR3 DNA is all that survives: 45 bases in frame from base 1. Healthy HIV-negative adults with no recently reported acute infections or vaccinations were included as donors. All donors were Caucasian adults living in Nashville, Tennessee, USA. CD4+ T cells were enriched through magnetic negative selection, after which naive cells were positively selected on CD45RA and the remaining negative fraction served as the memory subset. Blood was obtained by leukapheresis, after which PBMCs were separated by Ficoll-Histopaque density gradient centrifugation and cryopreserved in liquid nitrogen vapor phase. Purity and quantity of every magnetically sorted T cell population were checked by analytical flow cytometry. Each sorted fraction had its genomic DNA isolated and then quantified by UV absorbance on a Nanodrop 2000c.

In regard to this clone: There is no known antigen for this receptor. Qualities for individual bases were not recorded, and no much larger clone is one base off.

The chain couples TRBV28 to TRBJ2-1; no D gene is confidently identified. The receptor was derived from a woman under 40 in good health. Sequencing was carried out using naive CD4+ T cells sorted from blood. The cell subset or site label for this specimen denotes: CD45RA+ positively selected. The CDR3 here reads CASSAQVLPYNEQFF. The DNA reads as follows: TGTGCCAGCAGTGCACAAGTTCTGCCCTACAATGAGCAGTTCTTC.